This is a list of T cell receptor beta chains from one sample in a study of T-cell memory formation after mild COVID-19. MiXCR was run by TCRdb on the 5' RACE reads, yielding one entry per CDR3 protein. The table records about 110,000 distinct CDR3 sequences, about 20% of them present only once. The sequencing input was PBMCs or a T cell subset sorted from them (not recorded which). The receptor set was obtained from a young man who had mild COVID-19 (a few samples of this study predate the infection). Cell type and time point are not known. Each CDR3 is given with its conserved first and last residue. Rows may omit the clone size; those that give it use once, few, many or a size class.

j_gene: TRBJ1-6
v_gene: TRBV27
abundance: -
CDR3aa: CASSLWFGGSSPLHF

j_gene: TRBJ2-2
v_gene: TRBV9
abundance: few
CDR3aa: CASSVVEWSGTGELFF

j_gene: TRBJ1-2
v_gene: TRBV7-9
abundance: -
CDR3aa: CASSPNPGLYGYTF

j_gene: TRBJ2-2
v_gene: TRBV14
abundance: few
CDR3aa: CASSQGEGANTGELFF

j_gene: TRBJ1-2
v_gene: TRBV30
abundance: once
CDR3aa: CAWSVRVRGYTF

j_gene: TRBJ2-7
v_gene: TRBV29-1
abundance: many
CDR3aa: CSVDFGYEQYF

j_gene: TRBJ1-3
v_gene: TRBV6-5
abundance: -
CDR3aa: CASSYGLGGGNTIYF

j_gene: TRBJ2-4
v_gene: TRBV6-5
abundance: once
CDR3aa: CASSPGTPYNIQYF

j_gene: TRBJ2-7
v_gene: TRBV11-1
abundance: -
CDR3aa: CASSLHRLSLAASYEQYF

j_gene: TRBJ2-1
v_gene: TRBV4-3
abundance: -
CDR3aa: CASSRGTGGYNEQFF

j_gene: TRBJ2-2
v_gene: TRBV29-1
abundance: -
CDR3aa: CSVGRFQRGTGELFF

j_gene: TRBJ2-7
v_gene: TRBV4-2
abundance: -
CDR3aa: CASSHQGLGNEQYF

j_gene: TRBJ2-1
v_gene: TRBV4-1
abundance: -
CDR3aa: CASSQVWLDGNEQFF

j_gene: TRBJ2-2
v_gene: TRBV6-5
abundance: -
CDR3aa: CASSYSRLAVQNTGELFF

j_gene: TRBJ2-7
v_gene: TRBV6-5
abundance: -
CDR3aa: CASSYGVSYEQYF

j_gene: TRBJ2-2
v_gene: TRBV6-5
abundance: -
CDR3aa: CASSYYGGNTGELFF

j_gene: TRBJ1-2
v_gene: TRBV4-3
abundance: -
CDR3aa: CASSQDWANYGYTF

j_gene: TRBJ2-4
v_gene: TRBV27
abundance: -
CDR3aa: CASSLTGGKNIQYF

j_gene: TRBJ1-1
v_gene: TRBV13
abundance: -
CDR3aa: CASSFWTMGNTEAFF

j_gene: TRBJ2-1
v_gene: TRBV6-4
abundance: few
CDR3aa: CASSDRGDYNEQFF

j_gene: TRBJ2-3
v_gene: TRBV11-2
abundance: few
CDR3aa: CASSLFGAEPQADTQYF

j_gene: TRBJ2-7
v_gene: TRBV3-1
abundance: few
CDR3aa: CASSQGTPYEQYF

j_gene: TRBJ1-2
v_gene: TRBV18
abundance: few
CDR3aa: CASSSYQGAGGYTF

j_gene: TRBJ1-1
v_gene: TRBV7-9
abundance: few
CDR3aa: CASSLVGSLNTEAFF

j_gene: TRBJ1-1
v_gene: TRBV7-2
abundance: few
CDR3aa: CASSLELTDEAFF

j_gene: TRBJ2-7
v_gene: TRBV5-1
abundance: -
CDR3aa: CASSLATASYEQYF

j_gene: TRBJ2-3
v_gene: TRBV4-3
abundance: -
CDR3aa: CASSQDPLAGGRTDTQYF

j_gene: TRBJ2-3
v_gene: TRBV9
abundance: -
CDR3aa: CASSVDGAHTDTQYF

j_gene: TRBJ1-6
v_gene: TRBV4-3
abundance: -
CDR3aa: CASSHRGWDNSPLHF

j_gene: TRBJ2-2
v_gene: TRBV6-4
abundance: many
CDR3aa: CASSDSTTGELFF

j_gene: TRBJ2-3
v_gene: TRBV4-1
abundance: -
CDR3aa: CASSQDETGGITDTQYF

j_gene: TRBJ2-2
v_gene: TRBV7-9
abundance: -
CDR3aa: CASSPGPGTSYTGELFF

j_gene: TRBJ2-2
v_gene: TRBV6-2/TRBV6-3
abundance: few
CDR3aa: CASTPGLVAGELFF

j_gene: TRBJ2-2
v_gene: TRBV5-1
abundance: few
CDR3aa: CASSYHSAGELFF

j_gene: TRBJ2-3
v_gene: TRBV24-1
abundance: few
CDR3aa: CATSDPGLAGRDTQYF